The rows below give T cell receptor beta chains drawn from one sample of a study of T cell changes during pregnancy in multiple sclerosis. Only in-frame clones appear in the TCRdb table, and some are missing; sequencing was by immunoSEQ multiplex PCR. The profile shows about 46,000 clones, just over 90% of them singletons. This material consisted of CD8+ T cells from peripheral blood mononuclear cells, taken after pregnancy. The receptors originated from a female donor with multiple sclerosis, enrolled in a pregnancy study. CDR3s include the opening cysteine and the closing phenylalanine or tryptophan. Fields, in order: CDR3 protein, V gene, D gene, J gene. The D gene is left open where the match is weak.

cdr3_aa: CASSGASGLSSYNEQFF
v_call: TRBV9
d_call: TRBD2
j_call: TRBJ2-1

cdr3_aa: CASSASRPPSTDTQYF
v_call: TRBV7-9
d_call: -
j_call: TRBJ2-3

cdr3_aa: CASVRGQETQYF
v_call: TRBV2
d_call: -
j_call: TRBJ2-5

cdr3_aa: CASSLGSGGAYNEQFF
v_call: TRBV7-6
d_call: TRBD2
j_call: TRBJ2-1

cdr3_aa: CASSLTRQGSRTEAFF
v_call: TRBV27
d_call: TRBD1
j_call: TRBJ1-1

cdr3_aa: CASSVGGGNYGYTF
v_call: TRBV9
d_call: -
j_call: TRBJ1-2

cdr3_aa: CASSPGDREFF
v_call: TRBV5-5
d_call: TRBD1
j_call: TRBJ2-1

cdr3_aa: CASSQDAGQGALGANVLTF
v_call: TRBV14
d_call: TRBD1
j_call: TRBJ2-6

cdr3_aa: CASSLSGGESYEQYF
v_call: TRBV7-6
d_call: TRBD2
j_call: TRBJ2-7

cdr3_aa: CASSRTGDQPQHF
v_call: TRBV7-2
d_call: TRBD1
j_call: TRBJ1-5

cdr3_aa: CASSSSSGTAYEQYF
v_call: TRBV28
d_call: TRBD1
j_call: TRBJ2-7

cdr3_aa: CASSQGAGGPYEQYF
v_call: TRBV4-2
d_call: TRBD2
j_call: TRBJ2-7

cdr3_aa: CASSLPPGATEAFF
v_call: TRBV28
d_call: -
j_call: TRBJ1-1